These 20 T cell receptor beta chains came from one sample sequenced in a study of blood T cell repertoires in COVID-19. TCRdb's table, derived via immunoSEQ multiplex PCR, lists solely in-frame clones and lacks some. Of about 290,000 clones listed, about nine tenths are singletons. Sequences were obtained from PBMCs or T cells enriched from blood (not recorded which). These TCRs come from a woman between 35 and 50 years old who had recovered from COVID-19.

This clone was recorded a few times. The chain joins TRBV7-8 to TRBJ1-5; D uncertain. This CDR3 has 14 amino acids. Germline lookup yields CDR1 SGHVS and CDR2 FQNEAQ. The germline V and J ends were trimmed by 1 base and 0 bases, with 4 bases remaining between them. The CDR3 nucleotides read TGTGCCAGCAGCTTAGAACATAGCAATCAGCCCCAGCATTTT. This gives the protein CASSLEHSNQPQHF. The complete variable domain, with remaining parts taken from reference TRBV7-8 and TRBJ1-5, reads GAGVSQSPRYKVAKRGQDVALRCDPISGHVSLFWYQQALGQGPEFLTYFQNEAQLDKSGLPSDRFFAERPEGSVSTLKIQRTQQEDSAVYLCASSLEHSNQPQHFGDGTRLSIL.

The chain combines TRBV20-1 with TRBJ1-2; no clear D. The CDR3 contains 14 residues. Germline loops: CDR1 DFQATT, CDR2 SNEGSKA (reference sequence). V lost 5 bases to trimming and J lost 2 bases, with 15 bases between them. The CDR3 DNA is TGCAGTGCTCGTGGGGAGGCGGAAAACTATGGCTACACCTTC. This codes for CSARGEAENYGYTF.

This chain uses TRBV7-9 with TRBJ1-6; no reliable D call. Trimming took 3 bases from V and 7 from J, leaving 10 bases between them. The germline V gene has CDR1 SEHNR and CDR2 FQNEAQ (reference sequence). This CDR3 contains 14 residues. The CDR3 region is CASSLSSVNSPLHF. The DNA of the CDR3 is TGTGCCAGCAGCTTGTCTTCGGTAAATTCACCCCTCCACTTT.

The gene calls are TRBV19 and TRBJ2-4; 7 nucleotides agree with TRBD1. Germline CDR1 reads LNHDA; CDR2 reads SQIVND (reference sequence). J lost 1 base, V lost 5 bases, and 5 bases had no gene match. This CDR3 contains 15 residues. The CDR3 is CASSPRQGAKNIQYF. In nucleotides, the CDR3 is TGTGCCAGTAGTCCCCGACAGGGCGCCAAAAACATTCAGTACTTC.

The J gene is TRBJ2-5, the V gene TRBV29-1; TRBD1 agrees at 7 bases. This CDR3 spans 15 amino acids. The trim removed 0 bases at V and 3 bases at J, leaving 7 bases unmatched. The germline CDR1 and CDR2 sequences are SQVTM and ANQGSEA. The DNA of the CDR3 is TGCAGCGTTGAAGACAGACGGGGACAGAAAGAGACCCAGTACTTC. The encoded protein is CSVEDRRGQKETQYF. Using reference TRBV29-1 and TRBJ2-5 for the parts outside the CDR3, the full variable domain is SAVISQKPSRDICQRGTSLTIQCQVDSQVTMMFWYRQQPGQSLTLIATANQGSEATYESGFVIDKFPISRPNLTFSTLTVSNMSPEDSSIYLCSVEDRRGQKETQYFGPGTRLLVL.

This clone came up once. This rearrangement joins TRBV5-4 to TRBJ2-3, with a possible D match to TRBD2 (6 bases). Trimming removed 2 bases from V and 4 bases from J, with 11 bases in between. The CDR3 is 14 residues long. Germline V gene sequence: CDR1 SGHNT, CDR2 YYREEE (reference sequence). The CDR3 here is CASSFTVAADTQYF. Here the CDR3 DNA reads TGTGCCAGCAGCTTTACCGTAGCGGCAGATACGCAGTATTTT.

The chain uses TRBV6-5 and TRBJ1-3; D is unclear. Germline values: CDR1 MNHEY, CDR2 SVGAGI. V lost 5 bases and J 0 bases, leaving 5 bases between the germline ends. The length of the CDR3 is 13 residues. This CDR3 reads CASSRVSGNTIYF. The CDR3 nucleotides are TGTGCCAGCAGTCGGGTCTCTGGAAACACCATATATTTT.

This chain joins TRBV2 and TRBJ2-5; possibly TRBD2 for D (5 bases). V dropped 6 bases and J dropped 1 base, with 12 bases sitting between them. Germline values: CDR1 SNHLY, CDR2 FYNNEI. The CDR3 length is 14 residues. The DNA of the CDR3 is TGTGCCAGCAGCTCGGACTGGGCCCAAGAGACCCAGTACTTC. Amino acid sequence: CASSSDWAQETQYF.

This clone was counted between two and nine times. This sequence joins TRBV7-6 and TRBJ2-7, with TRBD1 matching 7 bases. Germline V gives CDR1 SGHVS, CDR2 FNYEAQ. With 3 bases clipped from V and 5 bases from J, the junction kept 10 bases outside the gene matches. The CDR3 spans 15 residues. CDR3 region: CASSLQGQASHEQYF. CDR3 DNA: TGTGCCAGCAGCTTGCAAGGACAGGCGTCACACGAGCAGTACTTC.

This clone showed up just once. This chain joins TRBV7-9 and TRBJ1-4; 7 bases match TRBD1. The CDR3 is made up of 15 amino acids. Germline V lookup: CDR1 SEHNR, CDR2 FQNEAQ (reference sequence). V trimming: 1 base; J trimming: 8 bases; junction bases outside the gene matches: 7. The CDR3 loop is CASSLVRDSREKLFF. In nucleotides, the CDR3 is TGTGCCAGCAGCTTAGTTCGGGACAGCCGGGAAAAACTGTTTTTT.

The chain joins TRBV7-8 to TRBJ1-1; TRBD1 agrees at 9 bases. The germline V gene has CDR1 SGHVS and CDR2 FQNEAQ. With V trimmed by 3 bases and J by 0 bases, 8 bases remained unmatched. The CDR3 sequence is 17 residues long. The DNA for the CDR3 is TGTGCCAGCAGCTTGACAGGGGGGATTCGGATGAACACTGAAGCTTTCTTT. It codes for CASSLTGGIRMNTEAFF.

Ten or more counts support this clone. The CDR3 here is CASSYNGLGGELFF. The CDR3, as DNA: TGTGCCAGCAGTTACAATGGGCTGGGCGGGGAGCTGTTTTTT. The chain carries TRBV6-5 and TRBJ2-2, with no clear D. The CDR3 covers 14 residues. Germline V gene sequence: CDR1 MNHEY, CDR2 SVGAGI. V was pared by 2 bases and J by 7 bases, with 11 bases between.

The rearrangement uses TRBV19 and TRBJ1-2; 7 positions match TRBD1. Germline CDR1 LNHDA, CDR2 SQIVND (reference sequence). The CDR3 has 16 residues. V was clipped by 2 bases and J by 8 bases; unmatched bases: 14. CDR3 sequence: CASSINLSTGPWGYTF. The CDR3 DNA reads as TGTGCCAGTAGTATAAATCTTTCGACAGGGCCGTGGGGCTACACCTTC.

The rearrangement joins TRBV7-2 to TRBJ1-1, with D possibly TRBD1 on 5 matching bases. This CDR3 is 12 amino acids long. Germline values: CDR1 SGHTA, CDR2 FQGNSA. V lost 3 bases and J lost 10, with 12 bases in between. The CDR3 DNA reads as TGTGCCAGCAGCTTGGGACTGGGGAGAGCTTTCTTT. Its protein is CASSLGLGRAFF.

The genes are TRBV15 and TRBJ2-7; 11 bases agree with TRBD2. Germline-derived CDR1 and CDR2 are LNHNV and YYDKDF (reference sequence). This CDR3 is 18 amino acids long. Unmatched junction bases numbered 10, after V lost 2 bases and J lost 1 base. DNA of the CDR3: TGTGCCACCAGCAGAAACGGACTAGCGGGTGATTTATCCTACGAGCAGTACTTC. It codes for CATSRNGLAGDLSYEQYF.

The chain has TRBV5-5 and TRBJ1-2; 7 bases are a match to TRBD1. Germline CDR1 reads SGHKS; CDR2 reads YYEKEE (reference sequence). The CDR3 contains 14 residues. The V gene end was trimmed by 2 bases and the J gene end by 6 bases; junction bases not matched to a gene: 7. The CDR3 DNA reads TGTGCCAGCAGCTTCCGGGACAGAGCCAATGGCTACACCTTC. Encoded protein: CASSFRDRANGYTF.

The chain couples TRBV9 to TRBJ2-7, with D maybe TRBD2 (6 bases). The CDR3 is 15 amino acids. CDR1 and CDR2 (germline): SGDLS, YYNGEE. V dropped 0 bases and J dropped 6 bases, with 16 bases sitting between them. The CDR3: CASSVGSQGGFEQYF. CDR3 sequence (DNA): TGTGCCAGCAGCGTAGGTTCGCAGGGAGGTTTCGAGCAGTACTTC.

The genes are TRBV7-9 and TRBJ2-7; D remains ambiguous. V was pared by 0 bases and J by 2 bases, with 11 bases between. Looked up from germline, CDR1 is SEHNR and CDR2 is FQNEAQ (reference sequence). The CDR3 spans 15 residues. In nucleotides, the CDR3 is TGTGCCAGCAGCTTAGCCGCCAGTTTACCCTACGAGCAGTACTTC. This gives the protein CASSLAASLPYEQYF. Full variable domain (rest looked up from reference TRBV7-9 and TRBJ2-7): DTGVSQNPRHKITKRGQNVTFRCDPISEHNRLYWYRQTLGQGPEFLTYFQNEAQLEKSRLLSDRFSAERPKGSFSTLEIQRTEQGDSAMYLCASSLAASLPYEQYFGPGTRLTVT.

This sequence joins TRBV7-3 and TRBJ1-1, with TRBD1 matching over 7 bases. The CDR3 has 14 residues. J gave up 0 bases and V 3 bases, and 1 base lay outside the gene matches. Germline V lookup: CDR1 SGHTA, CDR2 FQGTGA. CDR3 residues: CASSFGQVNTEAFF. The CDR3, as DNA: TGTGCCAGCAGCTTCGGACAGGTGAACACTGAAGCTTTCTTT. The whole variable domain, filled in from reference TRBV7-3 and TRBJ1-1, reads GAGVSQTPSNKVTEKGKYVELRCDPISGHTALYWYRQSLGQGPEFLIYFQGTGAADDSGLPNDRFFAVRPEGSVSTLKIQRTERGDSAVYLCASSFGQVNTEAFFGQGTRLTVV.

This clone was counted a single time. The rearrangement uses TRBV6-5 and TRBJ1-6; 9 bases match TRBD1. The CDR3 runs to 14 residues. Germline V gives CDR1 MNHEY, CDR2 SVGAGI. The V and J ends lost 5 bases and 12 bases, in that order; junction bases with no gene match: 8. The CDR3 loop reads CASSRGTGWLPLHF. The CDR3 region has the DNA TGTGCCAGCAGTCGAGGGACAGGGTGGCTACCCCTCCACTTT.